Below, 5 T cell receptor beta chains from the same sample are listed, as sequenced in a study of cytomegalovirus exposure and HLA in healthy donors. Researchers ran the PCR with 60 Vbeta and 13 Jbeta primers. The repertoire was sequenced with immunoSEQ multiplex PCR; TCRdb's copy has only in-frame clones and lacks some. Here the sample table reports around 45,000 clones. The specimen sequenced was PBMCs. Every receptor here comes from a male donor in good health and CMV-seronegative.

The chain combines TRBV7-2 with TRBJ1-1, with TRBD1 matching 9 bases. From germline, CDR1 is SGHTA and CDR2 FQGNSA. The CDR3 sequence is 14 residues long. V trimming: 1 base; J trimming: 6 bases; junction bases outside the gene matches: 3. CDR3 nucleotides: TGTGCCAGCAGCTTAGGGACAGGGGTTGCTGAAGCTTTCTTT. This codes for CASSLGTGVAEAFF.

The gene calls are TRBV25-1 and TRBJ2-7; 8 positions match TRBD1. Per the germline V gene, CDR1 is MGHDK and CDR2 is SYGVNS. The V segment lost 2 bases and the J segment 5 bases; nucleotides outside the gene matches: 5. The length of the CDR3 is 14 residues. CDR3: CASSEGRGLHEQYF. The CDR3, as DNA: TGTGCCAGCAGTGAAGGCAGGGGGCTCCACGAGCAGTACTTC.

V is TRBV6-5 and J is TRBJ1-2; D uncertain. With 8 bases removed from V and 0 bases from J, the gap between germline ends came to 13 bases. The CDR3 has 14 residues. Germline CDR1 and CDR2: MNHEY and SVGAGI. The chain's CDR3 is CASGSLPPNYGYTF. CDR3 nucleotide sequence: TGTGCCAGCGGGAGTTTGCCGCCTAACTATGGCTACACCTTC.

The chain uses TRBV2 and TRBJ1-2; 11 bases line up with TRBD1. The CDR3 is 14 amino acids. Looked up from germline, CDR1 is SNHLY and CDR2 is FYNNEI. The V gene end was trimmed by 5 bases and the J gene end by 5 bases; junction bases not matched to a gene: 4. CDR3 sequence: CASSTGQGAYGYTF. CDR3 nucleotide sequence: TGTGCCAGCAGTACTGGACAGGGGGCTTATGGCTACACCTTC.

The rearrangement joins TRBV5-1 to TRBJ2-2; 11 positions match TRBD1. The CDR3 has 16 residues. Germline CDR1 SGHRS, CDR2 YFSETQ. V trimming: 4 bases; J trimming: 4 bases; junction bases outside the gene matches: 6. The CDR3 DNA reads as TGCGCCAGCAGCCCTACGGGACAGGGGGGCACCGGGGAGCTGTTTTTT. It translates to CASSPTGQGGTGELFF.